The present T cell receptor beta chain was sequenced within a study of blood T cell repertoires in COVID-19. Study details: Samples came from the United States, Italy and Spain, spanning acute and convalescent COVID-19.

Some clones are missing from TCRdb's copy, which holds only in-frame ones; the method was immunoSEQ multiplex PCR. The sample consists of approximately 290,000 clones, 87% of them appearing once. The germline V gene has CDR1 SGHRS and CDR2 YFSETQ. The CDR3 spans 15 residues. Trimming at V came to 2 bases and at J to 5 bases, leaving 7 bases not matched to a gene. This receptor was taken from a young man with active or convalescent COVID-19. Sequenced input: peripheral blood. V and J are TRBV5-1 and TRBJ2-5; 9 nucleotides align to TRBD2. The CDR3 region has the DNA TGCGCCAGCAGCTTATATAGCGGGGGCGGGGAGACCCAGTACTTC. Translation gives CASSLYSGGGETQYF.